The T cell receptor beta chain described here comes from a study of cytomegalovirus exposure and HLA in healthy donors. Trimming removed 0 bases from V and 1 base from J, with 16 bases in between. The CDR3 runs to 18 residues. In germline, CDR1 is MGHDK, CDR2 SYGVNS. Method: immunoSEQ multiplex PCR; TCRdb's copy keeps in-frame clones and lacks some. The data contain fewer than 400,000 clones, 80% to 90% of them singletons. Input material: PBMCs. This rearrangement joins TRBV25-1 to TRBJ2-1; perhaps TRBD2 as D (5 bases). The clonotype comes from a woman in her late teens or twenties in good health and CMV-seronegative. CDR3 sequence (DNA): TGTGCCAGCAGTGAATATTGGGGAGCGGTCGGATCCTACAATGAGCAGTTCTTC. As protein: CASSEYWGAVGSYNEQFF.